The rows below give T cell receptor beta chains drawn from one sample of a study. TCRdb reanalysed the 5' RACE reads using MiXCR and keeps one entry per CDR3 protein. The data show roughly 8,400 distinct CDR3 sequences, 60% seen once. Sequenced sample: tumor-infiltrating memory CD4+ T cells sorted from the breast tumor. The receptors originated from a female donor with breast cancer. Each CDR3 is given with its conserved first and last residue. A D gene is named only where the DNA matches it firmly. The size entry is marked missing in some rows and otherwise reads once, few, many or a size class.

clone_size j_call v_call d_call cdr3_aa cdr3_nt
NA TRBJ2-2 TRBV6-2/TRBV6-3 NA CASSPPHGTGELFF TGTGCCAGCAGTCCCCCCCATGGGACCGGGGAGCTGTTTTTT
NA TRBJ2-1 TRBV20-1 NA CSARARDEGGSEQFF TGCAGTGCTAGAGCCCGGGACGAGGGCGGCAGTGAGCAGTTCTTC
NA TRBJ1-1 TRBV6-5 NA CASSYLQGNTEAFF TGTGCCAGCAGTTACTTACAGGGGAACACTGAAGCTTTCTTT
few TRBJ1-2 TRBV6-2/TRBV6-3 NA CASKSASRTNYGYTF TGTGCCAGCAAGTCGGCCAGCCGAACTAACTATGGCTACACCTTC
NA TRBJ1-1 TRBV12-5 NA CASAPWGRDTEAFF TGTGCTAGTGCCCCTTGGGGGCGGGACACTGAAGCTTTCTTT
NA TRBJ2-3 TRBV5-1 TRBD2 CASSGGGPTDTQYF TGCGCCAGCTCGGGCGGGGGGCCGACAGATACGCAGTATTTT
NA TRBJ1-1 TRBV5-1 NA CASSPRTGYNTEAFF TGCGCCAGCAGCCCCCGGACGGGCTATAACACTGAAGCTTTCTTT
NA TRBJ2-2 TRBV6-2/TRBV6-3 NA CASSPGLPSGELFF TGTGCCAGCAGTCCGGGACTCCCCAGCGGGGAGCTGTTTTTT
once TRBJ2-2 TRBV7-6 NA CASSTSTGELFF TGTGCCAGCAGCACTAGCACCGGGGAGCTGTTTTTT
NA TRBJ1-5 TRBV5-1 NA CASSLRPGVNQPQHF TGCGCCAGCAGCTTGAGGCCAGGGGTCAATCAGCCCCAGCATTTT
NA TRBJ2-1 TRBV11-2 NA CASSFGGGSGLYNEQFF TGTGCCAGCAGCTTTGGAGGGGGTAGCGGTTTATACAATGAGCAGTTCTTC
few TRBJ1-2 TRBV18 NA CASSRTVTYGYTF TGTGCCAGCTCACGGACGGTGACCTATGGCTACACCTTC
NA TRBJ2-7 TRBV9 NA CASTLLSDGEQYF TGTGCCAGCACCCTACTATCCGATGGCGAGCAGTACTTC
NA TRBJ2-7 TRBV20-1 NA CSASGSYSEQYF TGCAGTGCTAGTGGCAGCTATAGCGAGCAGTACTTC
NA TRBJ1-2 TRBV6-6 NA CASSYGSTGAMYTF TGTGCCAGCAGTTATGGCTCGACAGGCGCTATGTACACCTTC
NA TRBJ2-7 TRBV4-1 NA CASSQPSRKDNEQYF TGCGCCAGCAGCCAACCTAGCAGGAAGGATAACGAGCAGTACTTC
few TRBJ1-2 TRBV4-1 NA CASSQEVGAMGYTF TGCGCCAGCAGCCAAGAGGTCGGGGCCATGGGCTACACCTTC
NA TRBJ2-7 TRBV5-1 NA CASRLEGGNYEQYF TGCGCCAGCAGATTAGAGGGGGGAAACTACGAGCAGTACTTC
NA TRBJ2-1 TRBV7-7 NA CASSLGLNNEQFF TGTGCCAGCAGCTTAGGGCTAAACAATGAGCAGTTCTTC
NA TRBJ2-7 TRBV20-1 TRBD2 CSAPNLASGSYEQYF TGCAGTGCTCCGAACTTGGCTAGCGGGAGTTACGAGCAGTACTTC
NA TRBJ2-5 TRBV5-1 TRBD2 CASSSPSPGLLQETQYF TGCGCCAGCAGCTCACCTTCACCGGGACTACTCCAAGAGACCCAGTACTTC
NA TRBJ2-2 TRBV5-1 NA CASSWGAGTGELFF TGCGCCAGCAGCTGGGGCGCGGGCACCGGGGAGCTGTTTTTT
NA TRBJ2-2 TRBV7-3 NA CASSSNTNTGELFF TGTGCCAGCAGCTCCAATACGAACACCGGGGAGCTGTTTTTT
NA TRBJ1-6 TRBV6-5 NA CASRAGNTNNSPLHF TGTGCCAGCAGGGCGGGCAATACTAATAATTCACCCCTCCACTTT
NA TRBJ1-1 TRBV6-2/TRBV6-3 TRBD1 CASSSNTGGADTEAFF TGTGCCAGCAGTTCCAATACAGGGGGCGCCGACACTGAAGCTTTCTTT
NA TRBJ2-4 TRBV13 NA CASSLEGGPTRDIQYF TGTGCCAGCAGCTTGGAGGGGGGGCCCACGAGGGACATTCAGTACTTC
NA TRBJ2-5 TRBV5-8 NA CASSPGQLQETQYF TGTGCCAGCAGCCCCGGACAACTCCAAGAGACCCAGTACTTC
NA TRBJ2-5 TRBV5-1 TRBD2 CASSGGTSARMETQYF TGCGCCAGCAGCGGGGGGACTAGCGCCCGTATGGAGACCCAGTACTTC
NA TRBJ1-2 TRBV5-1 NA CASRRPGTFYGYTF TGCGCCAGCAGACGGCCAGGGACCTTCTATGGCTACACCTTC
NA TRBJ2-2 TRBV5-1 NA CASRYRHIPAGELFF TGCGCCAGCCGCTATAGGCATATCCCAGCCGGGGAGCTGTTTTTT
NA TRBJ1-3 TRBV10-3 NA CAISPQASSGNTIYF TGTGCCATCAGTCCACAGGCGTCCTCTGGAAACACCATATATTTT
once TRBJ2-7 TRBV20-1 TRBD1 CSARVSRGLSYEQYF TGCAGTGCTAGAGTGTCCAGGGGGCTTTCCTACGAGCAGTACTTC
NA TRBJ1-1 TRBV6-2/TRBV6-3 NA CASSSIDPREAFF TGTGCCAGCAGTTCAATCGACCCACGCGAAGCTTTCTTT
large TRBJ1-2 TRBV5-1 NA CASSYAVDANYGYTF TGCGCCAGCAGCTACGCCGTGGACGCTAACTATGGCTACACCTTC
NA TRBJ2-3 TRBV29-1 TRBD1 CSVDYRGQVDTQYF TGCAGCGTCGACTACAGGGGGCAAGTAGATACGCAGTATTTT
few TRBJ2-7 TRBV29-1 TRBD2 CSVSKGGLAEYEQYF TGCAGCGTGAGTAAAGGGGGACTAGCGGAATACGAGCAGTACTTC
NA TRBJ1-4 TRBV20-1 NA CSAMTASNEKLFF TGCAGTGCAATGACAGCCTCTAATGAAAAACTGTTTTTT
NA TRBJ1-3 TRBV4-3 TRBD1 CASSQDPTGVLSGNTIYF TGCGCCAGCAGCCAAGATCCAACAGGGGTCCTCTCTGGAAACACCATATATTTT
NA TRBJ2-3 TRBV28 TRBD2 CASTFSGTSLYF TGTGCCAGCACTTTCTCCGGGACTAGCTTGTATTTT
few TRBJ1-2 TRBV11-2 TRBD1 CASSSPPPGQGGYGYTF TGTGCCAGCAGCTCCCCACCCCCGGGACAGGGAGGCTATGGCTACACCTTC
few TRBJ2-1 TRBV12-3/TRBV12-4 NA CATFRGGGPDNEQFF TGTGCCACCTTTCGAGGGGGGGGGCCCGACAATGAGCAGTTCTTC
NA TRBJ2-3 TRBV10-3 TRBD2 CAILKAGESTDTQYF TGTGCCATCTTGAAAGCGGGAGAGAGCACAGATACGCAGTATTTT
NA TRBJ2-7 TRBV6-5 TRBD1 CASSSDRGGEQYF TGTGCCAGCAGTTCAGACAGGGGAGGAGAGCAGTACTTC
once TRBJ2-7 TRBV6-5 NA CASSYDRDYEQYF TGTGCCAGCAGTTATGACAGAGACTACGAGCAGTACTTC
NA TRBJ2-3 TRBV29-1 NA CSVKVGGVRSGTDTQYF TGCAGCGTAAAGGTCGGCGGGGTGAGGAGTGGCACAGATACGCAGTATTTT
NA TRBJ2-2 TRBV6-1 NA CASSETRVAGELFF TGTGCCAGCAGTGAAACCAGGGTCGCCGGGGAGCTGTTTTTT